The 4 T cell receptor beta chains in this list originate from one sample, sequenced in a study of T cells in narcolepsy. TCRdb's table, derived via immunoSEQ multiplex PCR, lists solely in-frame clones and lacks some. The table lists 30,000 or so clones, 82% of them singletons. Material for sequencing was CD45RA- memory CD4+ T cells from PBMCs. These receptors came from a human donor with narcolepsy.

The chain is built from TRBV28 and TRBJ2-3; D uncertain. Trimming removed 6 bases at V and 2 bases at J, with 18 bases between. Germline-derived CDR1 and CDR2 are MDHEN and SYDVKM. CDR3 length: 16 amino acids. The CDR3 DNA follows: TGTGCCAGCAGCCCCTCTGGGCCTGGTAACACAGATACGCAGTATTTT. It yields the protein CASSPSGPGNTDTQYF. Full variable domain (rest looked up from reference TRBV28 and TRBJ2-3): DVKVTQSSRYLVKRTGEKVFLECVQDMDHENMFWYRQDPGLGLRLIYFSYDVKMKEKGDIPEGYSVSREKKERFSLILESASTNQTSMYLCASSPSGPGNTDTQYFGPGTRLTVL.

Details on this clone: Other DNA sequences in this sample translate to the same CDR3. The chain recombines TRBV28 with TRBJ2-3; D uncertain. The germline V gene encodes CDR1 MDHEN and CDR2 SYDVKM. This CDR3 is built from 11 residues. Trimming removed 2 bases at V and 6 bases at J, with 3 bases between. CDR3 DNA: TGTGCCAGCAGTTTAGCGGATACGCAGTATTTT. Its translation: CASSLADTQYF.

The CDR3 region is CASSAGQDYEQYF. The CDR3 region has the DNA TGTGCCAGCAGCGCGGGACAGGACTACGAGCAGTACTTC. This sequence joins TRBV9 and TRBJ2-7; TRBD1 agrees at 8 bases. V trimming: 3 bases; J trimming: 3 bases; junction bases outside the gene matches: 2. The CDR3 contains 13 residues. Germline-derived CDR1 and CDR2 are SGDLS and YYNGEE. Looking up the rest from reference TRBV9 and TRBJ2-7 gives the full variable domain: DSGVTQTPKHLITATGQRVTLRCSPRSGDLSVYWYQQSLDQGLQFLIQYYNGEERAKGNILERFSAQQFPDLHSELNLSSLELGDSALYFCASSAGQDYEQYFGPGTRLTVT.

J is TRBJ1-4 and V is TRBV10-2; possible D gene TRBD1, 6 bases. The CDR3 extends over 15 amino acids. V was trimmed by 4 bases and J by 2 bases, leaving 11 bases between them. The germline CDR1 and CDR2 sequences are WSHSY and SAAADI. CDR3 loop: CASSVSGATNEKLFF. The DNA of the CDR3 is TGCGCCAGCAGTGTATCAGGGGCCACTAATGAAAAACTGTTTTTT.